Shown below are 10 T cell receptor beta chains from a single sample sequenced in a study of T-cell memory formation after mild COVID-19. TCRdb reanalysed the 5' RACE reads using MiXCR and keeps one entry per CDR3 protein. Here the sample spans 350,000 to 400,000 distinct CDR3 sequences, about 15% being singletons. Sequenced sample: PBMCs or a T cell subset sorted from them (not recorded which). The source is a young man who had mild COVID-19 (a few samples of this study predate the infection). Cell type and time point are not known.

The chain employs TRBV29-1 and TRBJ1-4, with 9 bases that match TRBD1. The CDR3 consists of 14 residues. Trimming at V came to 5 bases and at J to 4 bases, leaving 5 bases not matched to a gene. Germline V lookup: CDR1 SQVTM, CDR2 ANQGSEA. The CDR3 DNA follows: TGCAGCGTTCGGGACAGGGTGCTTAATGAAAAACTGTTTTTT. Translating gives CSVRDRVLNEKLFF.

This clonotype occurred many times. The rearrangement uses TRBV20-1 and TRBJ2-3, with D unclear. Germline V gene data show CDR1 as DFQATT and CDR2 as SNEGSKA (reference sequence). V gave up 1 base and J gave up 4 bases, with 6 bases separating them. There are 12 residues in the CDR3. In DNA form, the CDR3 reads TGCAGTGCTAGAGCGGGTGCAGATACGCAGTATTTT. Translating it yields CSARAGADTQYF.

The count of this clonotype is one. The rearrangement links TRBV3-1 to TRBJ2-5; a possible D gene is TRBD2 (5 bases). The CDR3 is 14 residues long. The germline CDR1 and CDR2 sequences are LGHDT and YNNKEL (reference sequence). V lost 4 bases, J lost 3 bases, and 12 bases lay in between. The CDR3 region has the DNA TGTGCCAGCAGCCCTTCGGGAATCAAAGAGACCCAGTACTTC. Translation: CASSPSGIKETQYF.

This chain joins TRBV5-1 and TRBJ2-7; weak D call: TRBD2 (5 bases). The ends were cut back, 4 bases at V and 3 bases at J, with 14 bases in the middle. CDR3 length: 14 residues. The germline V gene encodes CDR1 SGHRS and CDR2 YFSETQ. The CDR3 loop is CASSPDPGNYEQYV. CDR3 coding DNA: TGCGCCAGCAGCCCGGACCCGGGGAACTACGAGCAGTACGTC.

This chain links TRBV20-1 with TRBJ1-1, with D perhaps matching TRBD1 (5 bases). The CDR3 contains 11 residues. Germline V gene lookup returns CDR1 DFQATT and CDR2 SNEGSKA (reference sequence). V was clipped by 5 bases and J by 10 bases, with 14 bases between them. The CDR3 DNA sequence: TGCAGTGCTCTCGCGGGGCGGAGAGCTTTCTTT. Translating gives CSALAGRRAFF.

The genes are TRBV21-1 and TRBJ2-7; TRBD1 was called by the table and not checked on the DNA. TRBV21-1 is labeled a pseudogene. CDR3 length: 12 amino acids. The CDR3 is CASSRGPYEQYV. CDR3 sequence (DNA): TGTGCCAGCAGCAGGGGGCCCTACGAGCAGTACGTC.

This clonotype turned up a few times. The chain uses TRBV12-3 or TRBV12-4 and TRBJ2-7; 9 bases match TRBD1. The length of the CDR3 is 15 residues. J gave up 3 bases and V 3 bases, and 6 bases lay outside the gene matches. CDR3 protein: CASSFVGQGFYEQYF. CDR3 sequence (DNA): TGTGCCAGCAGTTTCGTGGGACAGGGATTCTACGAGCAGTACTTC.

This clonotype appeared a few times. Here the CDR3 reads CASSRDTYLLSGYTF. DNA of the CDR3: TGCGCCAGCAGCCGGGACACCTACCTCCTCTCCGGCTACACCTTC. V and J are TRBV4-3 and TRBJ1-2, with a weak D call TRBD1 (6 bases). The ends were cut back, 4 bases at V and 8 bases at J, with 20 bases in the middle. CDR1 and CDR2 (germline): LGHNA, YSLEER. The CDR3 is 15 residues long.

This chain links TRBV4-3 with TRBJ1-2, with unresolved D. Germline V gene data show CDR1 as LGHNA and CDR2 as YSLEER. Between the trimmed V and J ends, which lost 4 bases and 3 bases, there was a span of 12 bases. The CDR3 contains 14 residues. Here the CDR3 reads CASSRFGEDYGYTF. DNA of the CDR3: TGCGCCAGCAGCCGATTCGGGGAGGACTATGGCTACACCTTC.

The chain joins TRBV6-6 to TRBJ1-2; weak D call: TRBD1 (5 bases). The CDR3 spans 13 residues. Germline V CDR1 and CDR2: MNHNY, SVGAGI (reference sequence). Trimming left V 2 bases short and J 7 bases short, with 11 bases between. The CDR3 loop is CASSYLGGGGYTF. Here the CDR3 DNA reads TGTGCCAGCAGTTACCTGGGGGGAGGTGGCTACACCTTC.